These T cell receptor beta chains were read from a single sample in a study of T-cell reconstitution after alpha-beta-depleted transplantation in children. TCRdb used MiXCR to reprocess the PCR reads, holding one entry per CDR3 protein. The sample lists around 440,000 distinct CDR3 sequences; 15% to 20% were seen once. The starting material was PBMCs, mostly from graft donor cells, obtained 360 days after TCRalphabeta/CD19-depleted stem cell transplant. The receptors here all came from a boy younger than two who had a stem cell transplant for Wiskott-Aldrich syndrome, so the T cells may come from the graft donor. Each CDR3 is given with its conserved first and last residue. Fields, in order: J gene, clone size, D gene, V gene, CDR3 protein, CDR3 DNA. The D gene is left open where the match is weak. Some rows have no size entry. The others give once, few or many, or a class for an expanded clone.

>TRBJ2-1|NA|NA|TRBV5-1
CASSLAGNSYNEQFF
TGCGCCAGCAGCTTGGCAGGGAACTCCTACAATGAGCAGTTCTTC
>TRBJ1-2|NA|TRBD1|TRBV10-3
CATETGGIDYGYTF
TGTGCCACCGAAACAGGGGGCATCGACTATGGCTACACCTTC
>TRBJ1-4|few|NA|TRBV5-5
CASSLSAGEKLFF
TGTGCCAGCAGCTTATCCGCCGGGGAAAAACTGTTTTTT
>TRBJ2-5|few|NA|TRBV7-2
CASSLLGAQETQYF
TGTGCCAGCAGCTTATTAGGGGCGCAGGAGACCCAGTACTTC
>TRBJ2-4|NA|NA|TRBV20-1
CSASVGGAKNIQYF
TGCAGTGCTTCAGTTGGGGGAGCCAAAAACATTCAGTACTTC
>TRBJ1-1|NA|NA|TRBV5-5
CASSFQENTEAFF
TGTGCCAGCAGCTTCCAGGAGAACACTGAAGCTTTCTTT
>TRBJ2-1|NA|TRBD2|TRBV12-3/TRBV12-4
CASSRLAGGRHNEQFF
TGTGCCAGCAGCCGTTTAGCGGGAGGCCGTCACAATGAGCAGTTCTTC
>TRBJ2-3|NA|TRBD2|TRBV7-2
CASSPTSGLDTQYF
TGTGCCAGCAGCCCGACTAGCGGACTAGATACGCAGTATTTT
>TRBJ1-6|NA|NA|TRBV4-1
CASSQERNSPLHF
TGCGCCAGCAGCCAAGAACGGAATTCACCCCTCCACTTT
>TRBJ2-2|once|NA|TRBV7-9
CASNRGNTGELFF
TGTGCCAGCAATAGGGGGAACACCGGGGAGCTGTTTTTT
>TRBJ2-5|few|TRBD1|TRBV7-8
CASTLDRGETQYF
TGTGCCAGCACCTTGGACAGGGGTGAGACCCAGTACTTC
>TRBJ2-6|NA|NA|TRBV25-1
CASSEPGANVLTF
TGTGCCAGCAGTGAACCTGGGGCCAACGTCCTGACTTTC
>TRBJ2-1|NA|NA|TRBV7-2
CASSSGPQFYNEQFF
TGTGCCAGCAGTTCGGGACCGCAATTCTACAATGAGCAGTTCTTC
>TRBJ2-5|NA|TRBD2|TRBV4-2
CASSQAGGSQETQYF
TGTGCCAGCAGCCAAGCGGGGGGGAGCCAAGAGACCCAGTACTTC
>TRBJ2-7|many|NA|TRBV5-6
CASSFWRVPLSYEQYF
TGTGCCAGCAGCTTTTGGAGGGTTCCCCTCTCCTACGAGCAGTACTTC
>TRBJ2-3|NA|NA|TRBV5-1
CASSLVGNQRTDTQYF
TGCGCCAGCAGCTTGGTGGGGAATCAACGCACAGATACGCAGTATTTT
>TRBJ2-1|NA|NA|TRBV7-2
CASSASGATSYNEQFF
TGTGCCAGCAGCGCATCCGGCGCCACCTCCTACAATGAGCAGTTCTTC
>TRBJ2-5|few|NA|TRBV6-5
CASSWSLQQETQYF
TGTGCCAGCAGTTGGTCACTCCAGCAAGAGACCCAGTACTTC
>TRBJ2-7|NA|NA|TRBV3-1
CATGHYEQYF
TGTGCCACGGGACACTACGAGCAGTACTTC
>TRBJ2-3|few|NA|TRBV7-2
CASSLLAYTDTQYF
TGTGCCAGCAGCTTATTGGCGTACACAGATACGCAGTATTTT
>TRBJ2-5|many|NA|TRBV4-1
CASSQRGEETQYF
TGCGCCAGCAGCCAAAGGGGGGAAGAGACCCAGTACTTC
>TRBJ1-1|few|TRBD1|TRBV29-1
CSVETGGSYKAFF
TGCAGCGTTGAGACAGGGGGATCTTACAAAGCTTTCTTT
>TRBJ2-7|few|NA|TRBV12-3/TRBV12-4
CASSLRDFRYEQYF
TGTGCCAGCAGTTTACGGGACTTTCGCTACGAGCAGTACTTC
>TRBJ2-7|NA|TRBD2|TRBV11-2
CASNQGTSGEQYF
TGTGCCAGCAACCAAGGGACTAGCGGCGAGCAGTACTTC
>TRBJ2-6|NA|NA|TRBV11-2
CASSPPTGANVLTF
TGTGCCAGCAGCCCTCCCACTGGGGCCAACGTCCTGACTTTC
>TRBJ2-1|few|NA|TRBV29-1
CSAEGPSKQFF
TGCAGCGCCGAAGGACCGTCGAAGCAGTTCTTC
>TRBJ1-6|NA|NA|TRBV18
CASSPRTAGDSPLHF
TGTGCCAGCTCACCTAGGACAGCGGGCGATTCACCCCTCCACTTT
>TRBJ2-2|NA|NA|TRBV7-2
CASSLELAVTGELFF
TGTGCCAGCAGCTTAGAGTTAGCGGTCACCGGGGAGCTGTTTTTT
>TRBJ1-5|NA|NA|TRBV6-1
CASRRQVASNQPQHF
TGTGCCAGCAGGCGACAGGTGGCTAGCAATCAGCCCCAGCATTTT
>TRBJ2-4|few|TRBD2|TRBV15
CATSRDPLAGPGF
TGTGCCACCAGCAGAGATCCTCTAGCGGGGCCAGGCTTC
>TRBJ2-7|NA|NA|TRBV20-1
CSALSTSSYEQYF
TGCAGTGCTTTGTCGACTAGCTCCTACGAGCAGTACTTC
>TRBJ2-1|few|NA|TRBV29-1
CSVDRGRVLSSYNEQFF
TGCAGCGTTGATCGGGGTAGGGTTCTTAGCTCCTACAATGAGCAGTTCTTC
>TRBJ2-1|few|NA|TRBV12-3/TRBV12-4
CASSPRRASEQFF
TGTGCCAGCAGTCCAAGAAGGGCATCTGAGCAGTTCTTC
>TRBJ2-2|many|NA|TRBV20-1
CSARDAAGDTGELFF
TGCAGTGCTAGAGATGCGGCAGGGGACACCGGGGAGCTGTTTTTT
>TRBJ2-1|few|TRBD2|TRBV25-1
CASSPDTGGSYNEQFF
TGTGCCAGCAGTCCCGACACGGGGGGCTCCTACAATGAGCAGTTCTTC
>TRBJ1-2|NA|NA|TRBV10-3
CAIRPGRLDGYTF
TGTGCCATCAGGCCAGGACGGCTGGATGGCTACACCTTC
>TRBJ2-5|NA|TRBD2|TRBV18
CASSPVTSGLETQYF
TGTGCCAGCTCACCAGTGACTAGCGGGCTCGAGACCCAGTACTTC